Each of the 21 T cell receptor beta chains below was sequenced from the same sample in a study of blood T cell repertoires in COVID-19. Produced via immunoSEQ multiplex PCR; TCRdb's table is partial and in-frame only. This table holds some 40,000 clones, about 85% found once. The sequencing input was peripheral blood. All receptors come from an elderly woman with acute or convalescent COVID-19.

This clone appeared once. This rearrangement joins TRBV28 to TRBJ1-3, with D tentatively TRBD1 (5 bases). Trimming removed 6 bases from V and 6 bases from J, with 9 bases in between. The CDR3 has 12 amino acids. CDR1 and CDR2 from the germline V gene are MDHEN and SYDVKM. DNA for the CDR3: TGTGCCAGCAGGGACACTCAAAACACCATATATTTT. It translates to CASRDTQNTIYF.

The chain has TRBV18 and TRBJ2-3, with D maybe TRBD2 (6 bases). The CDR3 sequence is 15 residues long. Trimming removed 3 bases from V and 4 bases from J, with 14 bases in between. Germline loops: CDR1 KGHSH, CDR2 LQKENI. CDR3 loop: CASSPQSGSADTQYF. CDR3 bases: TGTGCCAGCTCACCGCAGAGCGGGTCGGCAGATACGCAGTATTTT.

V is TRBV7-2 and J is TRBJ2-7; 12 bases line up with TRBD2. The V gene's germline CDR1 is SGHTA and CDR2 FQGNSA. Losses at the gene ends were 1 base for V and 7 bases for J; bases not matched to a gene: 2. CDR3 size: 14 residues. This CDR3 reads CASSLDTSGREQYF. The CDR3 DNA follows: TGTGCCAGCAGCTTAGACACTAGCGGGAGGGAGCAGTACTTC.

This clone was seen a single time. The rearrangement links TRBV6-4 to TRBJ2-1, with TRBD2 identical over 10 bases. J was trimmed by 0 bases and V by 6 bases; bases with no gene match: 2. The CDR3 length is 15 residues. CDR1 is MRHNA and CDR2 is SNTAGT in the germline V gene. The DNA for the CDR3 is TGTGCCAGCAGCACTAGCGGGAACTCCTACAATGAGCAGTTCTTC. The encoded protein is CASSTSGNSYNEQFF.

The chain recombines TRBV3-1 (or the pseudogene TRBV3-2) with TRBJ1-6, with 7 nucleotides matching TRBD1. After removal of 6 bases from V and 5 bases from J, the junction contained 7 bases not matched to a gene. This CDR3 region has 15 residues. Germline values: CDR1 LGHDT, CDR2 YNNKEL (reference sequence). CDR3 coding DNA: TGTGCCAGCAGAAACCGGGACAGTGATAATTCACCCCTCCACTTT. Encoded protein: CASRNRDSDNSPLHF.

The J gene is TRBJ2-5, the V gene TRBV7-2; the D gene is possibly TRBD2 (6 bases). The germline gives CDR1 SGHTA, CDR2 FQGNSA. This CDR3 region has 13 residues. Trimming stripped 6 bases from V and 5 bases from J, with 13 bases between. CDR3 in amino acids: CASSTGEYETQYF. The CDR3 region has the DNA TGTGCCAGCAGTACGGGAGAGTACGAGACCCAGTACTTC.

The V gene is TRBV6-2 or TRBV6-3, the J gene TRBJ1-5; 8 nucleotides align to TRBD1. The germline V gene encodes CDR1 MNHEY and CDR2 SVGEGT. After removal of 3 bases from V and 2 bases from J, the junction contained 12 bases not matched to a gene. The CDR3 has 18 amino acids. Written as DNA, the CDR3 is TGTGCCAGCAGTTATCCGGCAGGGGGCCTAATGGGCAATCAGCCCCAGCATTTT. This translates into CASSYPAGGLMGNQPQHF.

This clone was detected a few times. The rearrangement uses TRBV7-9 and TRBJ2-1; 10 bases agree with TRBD2. The CDR3 totals 13 residues. Unmatched junction bases numbered 8, after V lost 4 bases and J lost 14 bases. From germline, CDR1 is SEHNR and CDR2 FQNEAQ (reference sequence). Written as DNA, the CDR3 is TGTGCCAGCAGCTCAACTAGCGGGACTTCGGAGTTCTTC. This encodes CASSSTSGTSEFF. The full variable domain, its missing parts supplied by reference TRBV7-9 and TRBJ2-1, is DTGVSQNPRHKITKRGQNVTFRCDPISEHNRLYWYRQTLGQGPEFLTYFQNEAQLEKSRLLSDRFSAERPKGSFSTLEIQRTEQGDSAMYLCASSSTSGTSEFFGPGTRLTVL.

The chain uses TRBV29-1 and TRBJ1-2, with a possible D match to TRBD1 (6 bases). Trimming took 6 bases from V and 6 from J, leaving 17 bases between them. This CDR3 is 13 amino acids long. The germline V gene has CDR1 SQVTM and CDR2 ANQGSEA. The CDR3: CSVINRERDGYTF. CDR3 nucleotide sequence: TGCAGCGTGATCAACAGGGAGCGAGATGGCTACACCTTC.

The chain uses TRBV18 and TRBJ2-1; TRBD2 matches 9 bases. In germline, CDR1 is KGHSH, CDR2 LQKENI. The CDR3 extends over 18 amino acids. The V and J ends lost 4 bases and 8 bases, in that order; junction bases with no gene match: 18. CDR3 in DNA: TGTGCCAGCTCACAAGAACTGCCGGGACTAGCTTATGGCGATGAGCAGTTCTTC. Encoded protein: CASSQELPGLAYGDEQFF.

The V gene is TRBV3-1 (or the pseudogene TRBV3-2), the J gene TRBJ1-6; tentative D call: TRBD1 (6 bases). Germline CDR1 LGHDT, CDR2 YNNKEL (reference sequence). The CDR3 runs to 18 residues. V was shortened by 5 bases and J by 6 bases, with 23 bases between the two germline ends. CDR3 sequence: CASSSHSGAGGFNSPLHF. CDR3 sequence (DNA): TGTGCCAGCAGCTCCCACTCAGGGGCGGGGGGCTTTAATTCACCCCTCCACTTT.

The chain carries TRBV12-3 or TRBV12-4 and TRBJ2-4; 7 positions match TRBD2. With 6 bases clipped from V and 7 bases from J, the junction kept 6 bases outside the gene matches. The CDR3 is made up of 13 amino acids. The chain's CDR3 is CASRAHGRNIQYF. In DNA, the CDR3 is TGTGCCAGCAGGGCACACGGGAGGAACATTCAGTACTTC.

J is TRBJ2-4 and V is TRBV19, with no clear D. CDR1 LNHDA and CDR2 SQIVND come from the germline V gene (reference sequence). Deletions cut 1 base from V and 0 bases from J, with 19 bases between. This CDR3 comprises 19 residues. CDR3 nucleotide sequence: TGTGCCAGTAGTATAGGTTCCTATCGACAAATAATAGCCAAAAACATTCAGTACTTC. This encodes CASSIGSYRQIIAKNIQYF.

A single count supports this clone. This rearrangement joins TRBV12-5 to TRBJ2-1; 11 positions agree with TRBD2. J was trimmed by 8 bases and V by 8 bases; bases with no gene match: 5. Germline loops: CDR1 LGHNT, CDR2 FRNRAP. The CDR3 has 13 residues. CDR3 loop: CASLLAGDHEQFF. The CDR3, as DNA: TGTGCTAGTCTACTAGCGGGAGATCATGAGCAGTTCTTC.

This chain uses TRBV6-5 with TRBJ1-2; TRBD1 matches 9 bases. The junction had 3 bases not matched to a gene; V was cut back by 6 bases and J by 4 bases. CDR3 size: 13 residues. CDR1 is MNHEY, CDR2 SVGAGI, per germline. CDR3 in DNA: TGTGCCAGCAGAGGACAGGGGTTCTATGGCTACACCTTC. Protein sequence: CASRGQGFYGYTF.

This rearrangement joins TRBV30 to TRBJ1-4, with no clear D. Germline V gene lookup returns CDR1 GTSNPN and CDR2 SVGIG (reference sequence). Trimming left V 0 bases short and J 4 bases short, with 9 bases between. The CDR3 is 14 residues long. CDR3 amino acids: CAWSVSGLNEKLFF. DNA for the CDR3: TGTGCCTGGAGTGTTTCAGGTCTTAATGAAAAACTGTTTTTT.

In DNA, the CDR3 is TGTGCCACTTCAGTGGGGAGCTCTGGAAACACCATATATTTT. Translating gives CATSVGSSGNTIYF. The chain joins TRBV19 to TRBJ1-3; D is unresolved. Trimming stripped 10 bases from V and 0 bases from J, with 13 bases between. CDR1 is LNHDA and CDR2 is SQIVND in the germline V gene (reference sequence). CDR3 size: 14 residues. Supplemented by reference TRBV19 and TRBJ1-3, the full variable domain reads DGGITQSPKYLFRKEGQNVTLSCEQNLNHDAMYWYRQDPGQGLRLIYYSQIVNDFQKGDIAEGYSVSREKKESFPLTVTSAQKNPTAFYLCATSVGSSGNTIYFGEGSWLTVV.

The CDR3 loop is CASSQRYRDNNQPQHF. The CDR3, as DNA: TGCGCCAGCAGCCAACGATATCGGGACAACAATCAGCCCCAGCATTTT. The V and J genes are TRBV4-1 and TRBJ1-5, with a weak D call TRBD1 (6 bases). Trimming took 2 bases from V and 3 from J, leaving 14 bases between them. The CDR3 contains 16 residues. Germline-derived CDR1 and CDR2 are MGHRA and YSYEKL.

The chain combines TRBV7-9 with TRBJ2-7, with 11 bases lining up with TRBD2. This CDR3 has 14 amino acids. J gave up 1 base and V 8 bases, and 4 bases lay outside the gene matches. CDR1 and CDR2 (germline): SEHNR, FQNEAQ (reference sequence). This chain's CDR3 is CASLTSGESYEQYF. DNA for the CDR3: TGTGCCAGCCTGACTAGCGGGGAATCCTACGAGCAGTACTTC.

The J gene is TRBJ2-1, the V gene TRBV30, with 9 bases fitting TRBD2. This CDR3 region has 14 residues. J lost 6 bases, V lost 7 bases, and 10 bases had no gene match. The germline V gene encodes CDR1 GTSNPN and CDR2 SVGIG (reference sequence). The CDR3 reads CASMTSGTGNEQFF. The CDR3 nucleotides are TGTGCCTCTATGACTAGCGGCACTGGCAATGAGCAGTTCTTC.

This clone was seen once. The chain uses TRBV6-2 or TRBV6-3 and TRBJ1-2; D uncertain. The CDR3 covers 18 residues. Trimming removed 2 bases at V and 0 bases at J, with 19 bases between. The germline V gene has CDR1 MNHEY and CDR2 SVGEGT. CDR3 DNA sequence: TGTGCCAGCAGTTACCTGACAAACAACCGGGGTACTAACTATGGCTACACCTTC. Its protein is CASSYLTNNRGTNYGYTF.